This T cell receptor (beta chain) stems from a study of control samples from healthy donors and cancer patients. Generated by immunoSEQ multiplex PCR, the TCRdb table keeps only in-frame clones and is missing some. The sample consists of 110,000 or so clones, 80% to 90% of them appearing once. CDR3 length equals 15 residues. Germline V gives CDR1 PRHDT, CDR2 FYEKMQ (reference sequence). V was trimmed by 5 bases and J by 0 bases, leaving 13 bases between them. Sequencing input: blood. The receptor was derived from a woman aged 50 to 60 in good health. The chain has TRBV13 and TRBJ1-2; possible D gene TRBD1, 5 bases. The CDR3 loop reads CASSQRGRANYGYTF. The CDR3, as DNA: TGTGCCAGCAGCCAGCGGGGGAGAGCTAACTATGGCTACACCTTC.